The sequence of this T cell receptor beta chain was determined in a study of control samples from healthy donors and cancer patients. This clone was seen only once. The method was immunoSEQ multiplex PCR; TCRdb's version includes in-frame clones alone and lacks a portion of them. The table lists about 44,000 clones, 80% to 90% of them singletons. The V gene lost 0 bases and the J gene lost 1 base, with 6 bases spanning the gap. In germline, CDR1 is MNHEY, CDR2 SVGAGI. The CDR3 length is 14 residues. The chain employs TRBV6-5 and TRBJ1-1, with D possibly TRBD1 on 6 matching bases. Material for sequencing was PBMCs. This clonotype was sampled from an older woman with lung cancer. In DNA, the CDR3 is TGTGCCAGCAGTTACTCGACAGGGAACACTGAAGCTTTCTTT. It is translated as CASSYSTGNTEAFF.